Below, 2 T cell receptor beta chains from the same sample are listed, as sequenced in a study of cytomegalovirus exposure and HLA in healthy donors. The study ran its PCR with 60 Vbeta and 13 Jbeta primers. Sequencing was performed with immunoSEQ multiplex PCR; in TCRdb, only in-frame clones are kept and a portion is missing. The repertoire has about 120,000 clones, about 80% of them found once; the top ten carry about 9.1%. Material: PBMCs. Receptors were obtained from a woman between 50 and 59 years old in good health and CMV-seropositive.

The table lists this clone with a count of one. This CDR3 is CASRIQGLGSTEAFF. The CDR3 bases are TGTGCCAGCAGAATACAGGGATTGGGGTCCACTGAAGCTTTCTTT. V is TRBV7-2 and J is TRBJ1-1; possible D gene TRBD1, 6 bases. The length of the CDR3 is 15 residues. Germline-derived CDR1 and CDR2 are SGHTA and FQGNSA. Trimming took off 6 bases at V and 4 bases at J, with 18 bases between the two ends.

Only a few counts were recorded for this clone. The chain couples TRBV5-1 to TRBJ2-2; 8 nucleotides align to TRBD1. This CDR3 comprises 17 residues. The ends lost 6 bases at V and 1 base at J; junction bases unmatched: 11. Germline V lookup: CDR1 SGHRS, CDR2 YFSETQ. As DNA, the CDR3 is TGCGCCAGCAAAGGGGGACAGGCGCTCTTGAACACCGGGGAGCTGTTTTTT. This translates into CASKGGQALLNTGELFF.